Below, 29 T cell receptor beta chains from the same sample are listed, as sequenced in a study of blood T cell repertoires in COVID-19 (TCRdb year 2020). Preparation of the library involved the immunoSEQ multiplex PCR assay. TCRdb's version of the immuneACCESS table is confined to in-frame rearrangements and falls short of the full clone set. An unresolved V gene accounts for under half of the shortfall where checked; the remainder is of unknown origin. Counted in this sample were 40,000 or so clones; 80% to 90% of them appeared once. In total, the top ten clones hold 8% to 9% of the sample. The material sequenced was peripheral blood. These receptors were taken from a man between 60 and 75 years old with active COVID-19.

Here the CDR3 DNA reads TGTGCCACCAGCAGCACAGGGGGCGGTGAAGCTTTCTTT. Amino acid sequence: CATSSTGGGEAFF. The J gene is TRBJ1-1, the V gene TRBV15; 9 bases fit TRBD1. With 3 bases clipped from V and 7 bases from J, the junction kept 3 bases outside the gene matches. Germline V CDR1 and CDR2: LNHNV, YYDKDF (reference sequence). CDR3 size: 13 residues. Full variable domain (remainder filled in from reference TRBV15 and TRBJ1-1): DAMVIQNPRYQVTQFGKPVTLSCSQTLNHNVMYWYQQKSSQAPKLLFHYYDKDFNNEADTPDNFQSRRPNTSFCFLDIRSPGLGDTAMYLCATSSTGGGEAFFGQGTRLTVV.

CDR3 DNA: TGTGCCAGCAGTTACGGGGGCAGAACGTCCGGTGAGCAGTTCTTC. As protein: CASSYGGRTSGEQFF. The chain recombines TRBV6-5 with TRBJ2-1, with D perhaps TRBD1 (6 bases). Germline CDR1 is MNHEY and CDR2 is SVGAGI. CDR3 length: 15 amino acids. Trimming removed 2 bases at V and 9 bases at J, with 17 bases between.

V and J are TRBV27 and TRBJ1-4, with TRBD1 matching 10 bases. The V gene end was trimmed by 3 bases and the J gene end by 7 bases; junction bases not matched to a gene: 8. The CDR3 consists of 16 residues. Germline CDR1 reads MNHEY; CDR2 reads SMNVEV (reference sequence). The CDR3 here is CASSFFSGQGSEKLFF. The DNA of the CDR3 is TGTGCCAGCAGTTTCTTTTCGGGACAGGGGAGTGAAAAACTGTTTTTT.

The chain employs TRBV11-1 and TRBJ2-7; D remains ambiguous. V lost 3 bases and J lost 2, with 14 bases in between. Looked up from germline, CDR1 is SGHAT and CDR2 is FQDESV (reference sequence). The CDR3 spans 15 residues. The CDR3 nucleotides read TGTGCCAGCAGCTTGGGCGAAGACAAGACCTACGAGCAGTACTTC. This encodes CASSLGEDKTYEQYF.

The CDR3 region has the DNA TGTGCCAGCACCAAAAATGGCGGGGCGCAGGAGACCCAGTACTTC. Its protein product is CASTKNGGAQETQYF. The chain recombines TRBV2 with TRBJ2-5, with a weak D call TRBD2 (6 bases). The CDR3 spans 15 residues. The germline V gene has CDR1 SNHLY and CDR2 FYNNEI. V was trimmed by 7 bases and J by 5 bases, leaving 20 bases between them. The full variable domain, with the rest looked up from reference TRBV2 and TRBJ2-5, is EPEVTQTPSHQVTQMGQEVILRCVPISNHLYFYWYRQILGQKVEFLVSFYNNEISEKSEIFDDQFSVERPDGSNFTLKIRSTKLEDSAMYFCASTKNGGAQETQYFGPGTRLLVL.

This sequence joins TRBV7-2 and TRBJ1-3; D is ambiguous. The germline V and J ends were trimmed by 1 base and 4 bases, with 8 bases remaining between them. The CDR3 extends over 14 amino acids. Germline V lookup: CDR1 SGHTA, CDR2 FQGNSA. CDR3 sequence: CASSLESGGNTIYF. The CDR3 bases are TGTGCCAGCAGCTTAGAATCCGGGGGAAACACCATATATTTT. Using reference TRBV7-2 and TRBJ1-3 for the parts outside the CDR3, the full variable domain is GAGVSQSPSNKVTEKGKDVELRCDPISGHTALYWYRQSLGQGLEFLIYFQGNSAPDKSGLPSDRFSAERTGGSVSTLTIQRTQQEDSAVYLCASSLESGGNTIYFGEGSWLTVV.

The CDR3 spells CASSLVRASGELFF. The CDR3 coding sequence is TGTGCCAGCAGCTTGGTCAGGGCCAGCGGGGAGCTGTTTTTT. The chain carries TRBV11-2 and TRBJ2-2; possibly TRBD1 for D (5 bases). This CDR3 is 14 amino acids long. Germline CDR1 and CDR2: SGHAT and FQNNGV. The V gene lost 3 bases and the J gene lost 7 bases, with 12 bases spanning the gap.

The gene calls are TRBV11-2 and TRBJ1-2; D possibly corresponds to TRBD1 (6 bases). CDR1 SGHAT and CDR2 FQNNGV come from the germline V gene. The V gene lost 5 bases and the J gene lost 0 bases, with 10 bases spanning the gap. The CDR3 loop spans 14 amino acids. The CDR3 DNA follows: TGTGCCAGCAGCCTACAGGGCCCTAACTATGGCTACACCTTC. Translated: CASSLQGPNYGYTF. Complete variable domain (other parts from reference TRBV11-2 and TRBJ1-2): EAGVAQSPRYKIIEKRQSVAFWCNPISGHATLYWYQQILGQGPKLLIQFQNNGVVDDSQLPKDRFSAERLKGVDSTLKIQPAKLEDSAVYLCASSLQGPNYGYTFGSGTRLTVV.

The chain's CDR3 is CASTKLYGYTF. The CDR3, as DNA: TGTGCCAGCACCAAGCTCTATGGCTACACCTTC. The chain links TRBV28 to TRBJ1-2, with no clear D. V was trimmed by 7 bases and J by 4 bases, leaving 7 bases between them. Germline V lookup: CDR1 MDHEN, CDR2 SYDVKM. This CDR3 has 11 residues.

This rearrangement joins TRBV12-3 or TRBV12-4 to TRBJ1-2; D may be TRBD1 (5 bases). The CDR3 is 12 amino acids. The V and J ends lost 5 bases and 7 bases respectively, with 11 bases between them. In DNA, the CDR3 is TGTGCCAGCAGTCTACAGGATGTTGGCTACACCTTC. Amino acid sequence: CASSLQDVGYTF.

The chain couples TRBV5-1 to TRBJ1-3, with TRBD1 matching over 7 bases. This CDR3 is 15 amino acids long. Germline lookup yields CDR1 SGHRS and CDR2 YFSETQ. V lost 4 bases and J lost 2; bases outside the gene matches: 6. The CDR3 spells CASSRTGAAGNTIYF. The CDR3, as DNA: TGCGCCAGCAGCCGTACAGGGGCGGCTGGAAACACCATATATTTT. Filled out from reference TRBV5-1 and TRBJ1-3, the complete variable domain reads KAGVTQTPRYLIKTRGQQVTLSCSPISGHRSVSWYQQTPGQGLQFLFEYFSETQRNKGNFPGRFSGRQFSNSRSEMNVSTLELGDSALYLCASSRTGAAGNTIYFGEGSWLTVV.

The chain combines TRBV20-1 with TRBJ2-2; D might be TRBD1 (5 bases). Germline lookup yields CDR1 DFQATT and CDR2 SNEGSKA (reference sequence). V shed 3 bases and J shed 0 bases, with 11 bases lying between them. This CDR3 has 15 amino acids. The CDR3 sequence is CSASQGNPNTGELFF. The CDR3 bases are TGCAGTGCTAGTCAGGGTAATCCGAACACCGGGGAGCTGTTTTTT.

This clone was observed a few times. This sequence joins TRBV6-5 and TRBJ2-5, with D possibly matching TRBD2 (5 bases). This CDR3 is built from 13 residues. Germline V gene lookup returns CDR1 MNHEY and CDR2 SVGAGI. Trimming cost V 0 bases and J 9 bases, with 11 bases left between them. For the CDR3, the DNA is TGTGCCAGCAGTTACTCCGGGGATGGGGCCCAGTACTTC. This encodes CASSYSGDGAQYF.

The chain combines TRBV5-4 with TRBJ2-7; 8 bases match TRBD1. The junction had 6 bases not matched to a gene; V was cut back by 4 bases and J by 0 bases. The CDR3 has 15 amino acids. The germline CDR1 and CDR2 sequences are SGHNT and YYREEE (reference sequence). CDR3 nucleotides: TGTGCCAGCAGCCAGGGACAGGTCATCTCCTACGAGCAGTACTTC. Protein product: CASSQGQVISYEQYF.

In this sample, this clone turned up a few times. The chain links TRBV12-5 to TRBJ2-2; no reliable D call. CDR1 and CDR2 (germline): LGHNT, FRNRAP. This CDR3 is built from 16 residues. V lost 5 bases and J 4 bases, leaving 17 bases between the germline ends. CDR3 in amino acids: CASGRSRTPLTGELFF. In DNA form, the CDR3 reads TGTGCTAGTGGTCGCTCCCGAACTCCCCTCACCGGGGAGCTGTTTTTT.

This clone was recorded only once. Written as DNA, the CDR3 is TGTGCCAGTAGTATCCGGGGGACAGGGCAGGGCGGCTACACCTTC. Its translation: CASSIRGTGQGGYTF. This chain links TRBV19 with TRBJ1-2, with 9 bases fitting TRBD1. V lost 3 bases to trimming and J lost 8 bases; unmatched junction nucleotides: 10. The CDR3 runs 15 residues. Germline V gives CDR1 LNHDA, CDR2 SQIVND (reference sequence).

The chain combines TRBV4-1 with TRBJ2-2; the match to TRBD1 covers 7 bases. The CDR3 spans 15 residues. Germline assignment: CDR1 MGHRA and CDR2 YSYEKL. Losses at the gene ends were 3 bases for V and 1 base for J; bases not matched to a gene: 2. The CDR3 DNA reads as TGCGCCAGCAGCCACCGACAGGGGAACACCGGGGAGCTGTTTTTT. This encodes CASSHRQGNTGELFF.

The chain joins TRBV29-1 to TRBJ2-5, with 7 positions matching TRBD2. CDR1 is SQVTM, CDR2 ANQGSEA, per germline. This CDR3 spans 12 amino acids. Trimming took 5 bases from V and 1 from J; bases not matched to a gene: 1. Here the CDR3 DNA reads TGCAGCGTTAGACTAGCCCAAGAGACCCAGTACTTC. Protein sequence: CSVRLAQETQYF. The full variable domain, with the rest looked up from reference TRBV29-1 and TRBJ2-5, is SAVISQKPSRDICQRGTSLTIQCQVDSQVTMMFWYRQQPGQSLTLIATANQGSEATYESGFVIDKFPISRPNLTFSTLTVSNMSPEDSSIYLCSVRLAQETQYFGPGTRLLVL.

The chain combines TRBV15 with TRBJ1-6; D call uncertain. Trimming removed 1 base at V and 1 base at J, with 2 bases between. There are 14 residues in the CDR3. CDR1 is LNHNV, CDR2 YYDKDF, per germline (reference sequence). The CDR3 DNA sequence: TGTGCCACCAGCAGAGCGTCCTATAATTCACCCCTCCACTTT. Its protein product is CATSRASYNSPLHF.

V gene TRBV2 combines with J gene TRBJ2-7; TRBD1 matches 7 bases. V dropped 3 bases and J dropped 3; count of bases not matched to a gene: 5. Per the germline V gene, CDR1 is SNHLY and CDR2 is FYNNEI. The CDR3 is made up of 14 amino acids. The CDR3 sequence is CASSDRQGHYEQYF. The CDR3 region has the DNA TGTGCCAGCAGTGATCGACAGGGACACTACGAGCAGTACTTC.

V gene TRBV7-3 combines with J gene TRBJ2-1; TRBD2 matches 9 bases. The CDR3 consists of 16 residues. Germline loops: CDR1 SGHTA, CDR2 FQGTGA. Trimming removed 2 bases from V and 4 bases from J; junction bases left unmatched: 6. Here the CDR3 DNA reads TGTGCCAGCAGCTTACGACTAGCGGAAGTATACAATGAGCAGTTCTTC. Its protein product is CASSLRLAEVYNEQFF.

The chain carries TRBV2 and TRBJ1-2, with 8 bases aligning to TRBD1. The length of the CDR3 is 15 residues. Losses at the gene ends were 0 bases for V and 8 bases for J; bases not matched to a gene: 8. The germline gives CDR1 SNHLY, CDR2 FYNNEI. CDR3 bases: TGTGCCAGCAGTGAAGCCAAATTCAGGGGGCTCGGCTACACCTTC. Its translation is CASSEAKFRGLGYTF.

The chain uses TRBV4-2 and TRBJ2-1; D gene unclear. From germline, CDR1 is LGHNA and CDR2 YNFKEQ. This CDR3 has 16 amino acids. Trimming removed 0 bases at V and 6 bases at J, with 15 bases between. The CDR3 protein is CASSQDRGYGFNEQFF. In DNA, the CDR3 is TGTGCCAGCAGCCAAGATAGAGGTTACGGGTTCAATGAGCAGTTCTTC.

V is TRBV2 and J is TRBJ1-2; tentative D call: TRBD1 (5 bases). V was shortened by 4 bases and J by 4 bases, with 13 bases between the two germline ends. Germline loops: CDR1 SNHLY, CDR2 FYNNEI. The length of the CDR3 is 14 residues. In DNA, the CDR3 is TGTGCCAGCAGTGCCCAAGACAGCTCCTATGGCTACACCTTC. The encoded protein is CASSAQDSSYGYTF.

This clone was detected only once. CDR3 sequence (DNA): TGTGCCATCAGTGAGCCTCCTCTAGCGGGAATGAATAATGAGCAGTTCTTC. Its protein product is CAISEPPLAGMNNEQFF. The chain is built from TRBV10-3 and TRBJ2-1; 9 nucleotides line up with TRBD2. Germline V gene sequence: CDR1 ENHRY, CDR2 SYGVKD. The CDR3 is made up of 17 amino acids. V was clipped by 2 bases and J by 7 bases; unmatched bases: 12.

The table lists this clone with a few counts. This chain links TRBV5-1 with TRBJ2-2, with a tentative D call TRBD1 (6 bases). The V end was cut by 4 bases, the J end by 5 bases, with 9 bases between. The CDR3 runs to 13 residues. Germline values: CDR1 SGHRS, CDR2 YFSETQ. For the CDR3, the DNA is TGCGCCAGCAGCGAAGGACAGACCGGGGAGCTGTTTTTT. This codes for CASSEGQTGELFF.

This clone was counted a single time. The V call is TRBV2, the J call TRBJ1-2; 9 nucleotides line up with TRBD1. The CDR3 loop spans 13 amino acids. In germline, CDR1 is SNHLY, CDR2 FYNNEI. V lost 8 bases, J lost 8 bases, and 9 bases stayed unmatched. The CDR3 DNA reads TGTGCCAGCGCCCACAGGGGGCGCGTAGGCTACACCTTC. It yields the protein CASAHRGRVGYTF.

This clone has just one count. The chain carries TRBV7-2 and TRBJ2-2; D is possibly TRBD2 (6 bases). The CDR3 is made up of 13 amino acids. In germline, CDR1 is SGHTA, CDR2 FQGNSA. The V end lost 2 bases, the J end lost 13 bases, and 14 bases lay between the germline ends. CDR3 protein: CASSLNPGLGLFF. The CDR3 nucleotides are TGTGCCAGCAGCTTAAATCCGGGACTCGGGCTGTTTTTT.

The chain employs TRBV25-1 and TRBJ2-7; D may be TRBD1 (5 bases). V lost 1 base and J lost 7, with 8 bases in between. This CDR3 spans 12 amino acids. Germline lookup yields CDR1 MGHDK and CDR2 SYGVNS. CDR3 nucleotide sequence: TGTGCCAGCAGTGAATTAGGGGATGAGCAGTACTTC. Protein product: CASSELGDEQYF.